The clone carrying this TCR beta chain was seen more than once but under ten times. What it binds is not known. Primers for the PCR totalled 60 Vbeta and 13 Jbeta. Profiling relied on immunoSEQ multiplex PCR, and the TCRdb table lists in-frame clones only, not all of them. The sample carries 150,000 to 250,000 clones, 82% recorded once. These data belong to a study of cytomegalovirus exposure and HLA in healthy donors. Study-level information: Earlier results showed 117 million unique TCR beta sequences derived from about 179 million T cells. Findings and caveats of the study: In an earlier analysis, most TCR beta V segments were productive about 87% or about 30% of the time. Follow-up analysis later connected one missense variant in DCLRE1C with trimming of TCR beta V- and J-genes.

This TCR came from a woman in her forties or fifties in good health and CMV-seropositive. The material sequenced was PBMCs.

The CDR3 sequence is CASAGGIGETQYF. The CDR3 DNA follows: TGTGCCAGCGCCGGGGGGATAGGGGAGACCCAGTACTTC. The genes are TRBV19 and TRBJ2-5; 7 positions agree with TRBD2. The CDR3 consists of 13 residues. V dropped 9 bases and J dropped 5; count of bases not matched to a gene: 9. CDR1 LNHDA and CDR2 SQIVND come from the germline V gene (reference sequence).